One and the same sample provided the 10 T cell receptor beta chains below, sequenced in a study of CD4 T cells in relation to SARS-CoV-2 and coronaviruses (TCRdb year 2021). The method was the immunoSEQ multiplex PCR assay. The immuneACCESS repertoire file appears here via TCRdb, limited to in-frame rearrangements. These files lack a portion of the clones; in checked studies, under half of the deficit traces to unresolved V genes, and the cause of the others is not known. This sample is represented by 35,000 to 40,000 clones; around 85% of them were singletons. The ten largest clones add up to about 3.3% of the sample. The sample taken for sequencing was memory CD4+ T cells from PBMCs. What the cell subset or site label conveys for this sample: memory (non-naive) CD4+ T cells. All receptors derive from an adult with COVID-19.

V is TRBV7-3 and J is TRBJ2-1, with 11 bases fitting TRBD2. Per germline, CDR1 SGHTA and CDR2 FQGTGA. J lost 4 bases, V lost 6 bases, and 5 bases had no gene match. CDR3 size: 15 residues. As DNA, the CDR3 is TGTGCCAGCAGTCTCGGACTAGCGGGTTACAATGAGCAGTTCTTC. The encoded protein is CASSLGLAGYNEQFF.

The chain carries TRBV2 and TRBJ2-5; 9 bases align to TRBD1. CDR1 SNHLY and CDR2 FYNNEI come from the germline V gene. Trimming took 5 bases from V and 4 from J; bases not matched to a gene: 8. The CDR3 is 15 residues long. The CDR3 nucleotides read TGTGCCAGCAGTCCGATGGGACAGGGAGGAGAGACCCAGTACTTC. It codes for CASSPMGQGGETQYF.

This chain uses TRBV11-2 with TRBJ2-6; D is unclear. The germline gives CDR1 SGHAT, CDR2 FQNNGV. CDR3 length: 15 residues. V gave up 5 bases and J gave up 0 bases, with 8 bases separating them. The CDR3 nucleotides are TGTGCCAGCAGCCCCCAGGACTCTGGGGCCAACGTCCTGACTTTC. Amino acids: CASSPQDSGANVLTF.

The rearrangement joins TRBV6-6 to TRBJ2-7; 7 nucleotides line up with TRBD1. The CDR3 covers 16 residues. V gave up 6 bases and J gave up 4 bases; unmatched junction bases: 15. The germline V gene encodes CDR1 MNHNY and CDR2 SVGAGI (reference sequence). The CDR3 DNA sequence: TGTGCCAGCAGGGACAGCGTAGACAGGGTGAAGTACGAGCAGTACTTC. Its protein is CASRDSVDRVKYEQYF.

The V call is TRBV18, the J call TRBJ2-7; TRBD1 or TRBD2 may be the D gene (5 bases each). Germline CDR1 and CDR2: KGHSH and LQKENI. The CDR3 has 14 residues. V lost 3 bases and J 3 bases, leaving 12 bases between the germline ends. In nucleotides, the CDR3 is TGTGCCAGCTCACCGGTCGAGGGGAACTACGAGCAGTACTTC. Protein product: CASSPVEGNYEQYF.

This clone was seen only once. The CDR3 DNA reads TGCGCCAGCAGCCTAACCCGTGGGGAGTCCTACAATGAGCAGTTCTTC. Translating it yields CASSLTRGESYNEQFF. The chain combines TRBV4-3 with TRBJ2-1; TRBD2 might be the D (5 bases). This CDR3 comprises 16 residues. Germline V gene lookup returns CDR1 LGHNA and CDR2 YSLEER. Trimming pared 4 bases from V and 1 base from J, leaving 14 bases between.

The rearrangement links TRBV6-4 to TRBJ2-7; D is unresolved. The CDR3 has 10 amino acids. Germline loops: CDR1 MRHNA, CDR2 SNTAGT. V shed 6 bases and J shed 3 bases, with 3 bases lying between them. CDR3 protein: CASSRYEQYF. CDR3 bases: TGTGCCAGCAGCCGCTACGAGCAGTACTTC.

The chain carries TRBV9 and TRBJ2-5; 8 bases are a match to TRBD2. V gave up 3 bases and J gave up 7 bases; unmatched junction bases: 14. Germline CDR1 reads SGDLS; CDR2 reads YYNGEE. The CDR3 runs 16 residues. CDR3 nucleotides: TGTGCCAGCAGCGCGACCTCTTCCCCCGGGGGGGGGACCCAGTACTTC. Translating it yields CASSATSSPGGGTQYF.

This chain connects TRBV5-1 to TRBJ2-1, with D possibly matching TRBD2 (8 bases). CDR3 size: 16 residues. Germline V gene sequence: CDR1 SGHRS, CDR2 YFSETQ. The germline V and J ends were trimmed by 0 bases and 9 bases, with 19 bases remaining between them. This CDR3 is CASSLEAGGSGAEQFF. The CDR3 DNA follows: TGCGCCAGCAGCTTGGAGGCAGGGGGTAGCGGGGCTGAGCAGTTCTTC.

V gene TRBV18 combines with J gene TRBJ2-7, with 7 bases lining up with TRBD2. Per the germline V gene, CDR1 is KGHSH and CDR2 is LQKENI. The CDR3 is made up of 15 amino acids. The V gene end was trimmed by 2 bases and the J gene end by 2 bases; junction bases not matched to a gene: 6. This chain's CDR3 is CASSPRSGTPYEQYF. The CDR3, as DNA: TGTGCCAGCTCACCAAGAAGCGGGACCCCCTACGAGCAGTACTTC.